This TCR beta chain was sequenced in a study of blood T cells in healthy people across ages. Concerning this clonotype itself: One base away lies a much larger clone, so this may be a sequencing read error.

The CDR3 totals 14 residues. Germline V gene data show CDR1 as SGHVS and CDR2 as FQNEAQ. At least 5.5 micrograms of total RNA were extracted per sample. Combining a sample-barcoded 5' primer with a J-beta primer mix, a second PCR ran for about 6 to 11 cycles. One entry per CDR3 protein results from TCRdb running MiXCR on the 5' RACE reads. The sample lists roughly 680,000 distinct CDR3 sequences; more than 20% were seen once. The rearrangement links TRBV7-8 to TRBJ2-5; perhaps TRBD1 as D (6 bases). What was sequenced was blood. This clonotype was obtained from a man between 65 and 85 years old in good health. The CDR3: CACSLGSQGETQYF. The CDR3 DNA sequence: TGTGCCTGCAGCTTAGGGTCGCAGGGGGAGACCCAGTACTTC.